The clone carrying this TCR beta chain was observed at least ten times. Its antigen is not known. Trimming left V 3 bases short and J 3 bases short, with 11 bases between. The CDR3 sequence is 14 residues long. TRBV12-4/TRBJ1-2 clonotypes were amplified with adaptor-ligated barcode primers. TCRdb reprocessed the multiplex PCR reads with MiXCR, giving one entry per CDR3 protein. The table shows about 840 distinct CDR3 sequences, with 3% to 4% occurring only once. Study outcomes and limitations: Tumor-infiltrating Treg TCR alpha and beta sequences overlapped most with tumor naive CD4+ T cells, then blood naive. The TCR gene usage of tumor memory CD4+ T cells clustered together with blood and lymph node memory CD4+ cells and with lymph node naive CD4+ cells.

Sequencing was carried out using naive CD4+ T cells sorted from blood. Subset meaning: naive CD4+ T cells, CD4+CD45RA+CD25-. The receptor comes from a female donor with breast cancer. The chain is built from TRBV12-3 or TRBV12-4 and TRBJ1-2; unclear D gene. The CDR3 sequence is CASSFGPLDYGYTF. The CDR3 region has the DNA TGTGCCAGCAGTTTCGGACCACTTGACTATGGCTACACCTTC.